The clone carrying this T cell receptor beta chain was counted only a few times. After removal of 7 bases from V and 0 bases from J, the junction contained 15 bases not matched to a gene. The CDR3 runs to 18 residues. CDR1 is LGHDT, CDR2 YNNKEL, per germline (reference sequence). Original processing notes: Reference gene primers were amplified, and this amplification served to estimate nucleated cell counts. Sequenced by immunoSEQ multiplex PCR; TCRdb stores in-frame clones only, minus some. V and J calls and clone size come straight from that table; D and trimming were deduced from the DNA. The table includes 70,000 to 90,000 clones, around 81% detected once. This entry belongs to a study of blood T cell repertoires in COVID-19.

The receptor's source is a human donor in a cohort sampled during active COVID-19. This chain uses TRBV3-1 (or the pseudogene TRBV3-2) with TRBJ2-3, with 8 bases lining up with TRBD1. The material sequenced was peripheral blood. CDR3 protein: CASTEGQVPGTSTDTQYF. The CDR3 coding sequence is TGTGCCAGCACCGAGGGACAGGTACCAGGCACTAGCACAGATACGCAGTATTTT.